This T cell receptor (beta chain) was found in a study of cytotoxic CD8 clonotypes in ibrutinib-treated CLL. The CDR3 has 15 residues. The germline gives CDR1 MNHEY, CDR2 SMNVEV (reference sequence). The germline V and J ends were trimmed by 2 bases and 0 bases, with 10 bases remaining between them. Study-wide results and caveats: An increase in clonality occurred at ibrutinib response, followed by a return toward baseline at progression.

About this clone: Antigen specificity is unknown.

The protocol was immunoSEQ multiplex PCR, while the TCRdb copy is restricted to in-frame clones and leaves out a portion. The table lists some 300,000 clones, about 80% of them singletons. The clonotype originates from a human donor with chronic lymphocytic leukemia. The chain couples TRBV27 to TRBJ1-1, with no clear D. The sequences come from PBMCs, collected before ibrutinib treatment. Here the CDR3 reads CASSLRSGLNTEAFF. The CDR3 nucleotides are TGTGCCAGCAGTTTACGGTCGGGATTGAACACTGAAGCTTTCTTT.